This TCR beta chain was observed in a study of T-cell reconstitution after alpha-beta-depleted transplantation in children (dated by TCRdb to about 2016). Context from the whole study: The study quantitatively tracked T-cell immune reconstitution after TCRalphabeta/CD19-depleted allogeneic hematopoietic cell transplantation in children using TCR repertoire profiling. Overall results and qualifications from the work: Hyperexpanded clone frequencies declined over subsequent months; after one year, T-cell counts and TCRbeta diversity were mostly attributed to newly produced T cells. In some patients, high TCRbeta diversity at day 60 was attributed to recipient T cells and intrathymic progenitors that had survived conditioning. The apparently early alphabetaT-cell count recovery about two months after transplant was reportedly dependent on only several hundred rapidly expanded clones derived from non-depleted graft cells.

Sample treatment or condition, as interpreted from the label and publication: allogeneic hematopoietic cell transplantation with graft depleted of TCRalphabeta T cells and CD19 B cells. The children who served as transplant recipients had been given grafts of TCRalphabeta/CD19-depleted allogeneic hematopoietic cells. The library was built by means of PCR. Sequenced on an Illumina HiSeq 2500. TCR library preparation used molecular barcoding, with unique molecular identifiers applied to normalize quantification of the TCRbeta repertoire. The public reads were quality trimmed at Q25 with fastp and then assembled into clones with MiXCR by TCRdb, keeping productive beta chains. Every distinct CDR3 protein forms one entry, paired with its most common genes and DNA. The sample table contains approximately 200,000 distinct CDR3 sequences; only one count was recorded for approximately 6% of them. The biggest ten clones account for roughly 4.8% of the sample.

On this clonotype: Its antigen is unknown. One base away there is no much larger clone; base qualities are not given.

This receptor was identified in a girl less than two years old with combined immunodeficiency, due to receive a stem cell transplant. The source was PBMCs, collected before TCRalphabeta/CD19-depleted stem cell transplant.

The CDR3 is CSARVPRLSSPYNEQFF. The nucleotide sequence is TGCAGTGCTAGAGTACCGCGACTATCCTCCCCCTACAATGAGCAGTTCTTC. This receptor chain uses TRBV20-1 and TRBJ2-1, with a tentative D gene TRBD2 over 5 matching bases. Taken from the germline V gene (reference sequence), the CDR1 and CDR2 loops are DFQATT and SNEGSKA. The CDR3 has 17 amino acids, counting the end cysteine and phenylalanine. Kept here is only the CDR3 DNA, which spans 51 bases and is read in frame from base 1. V is pared back by 1 base and J by 2 bases, with 18 bases lying between the germline termini.